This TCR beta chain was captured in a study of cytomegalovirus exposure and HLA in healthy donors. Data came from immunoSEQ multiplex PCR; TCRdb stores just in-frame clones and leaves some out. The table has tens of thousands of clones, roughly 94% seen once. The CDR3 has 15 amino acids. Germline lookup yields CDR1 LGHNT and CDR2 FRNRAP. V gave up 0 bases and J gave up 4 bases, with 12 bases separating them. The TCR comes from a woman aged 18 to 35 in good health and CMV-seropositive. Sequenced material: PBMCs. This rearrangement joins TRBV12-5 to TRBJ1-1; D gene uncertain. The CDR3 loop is CASGLVLGEGTEAFF. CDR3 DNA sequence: TGTGCTAGTGGTTTGGTACTCGGGGAGGGCACTGAAGCTTTCTTT.